The clone carrying this TCR beta chain was recorded only once. This record belongs to a study of CD4 and CD8 cells across lung adenocarcinoma regions. MiXCR was run by TCRdb on the PCR reads, yielding one entry per CDR3 protein. The data hold some 16,000 distinct CDR3 sequences, with roughly 51% observed a single time. Germline V CDR1 and CDR2: MNHNS, SASEGT. This CDR3 has 12 residues. Donors had localized lung adenocarcinoma, a non-small cell lung cancer. The chain uses TRBV6-1 and TRBJ2-5; 8 bases map to TRBD1. The DNA end favors TRBJ2-7, so the J call may be wrong. The sequence was obtained from a female donor with lung adenocarcinoma. The CD4 and CD8 labels of this study may be unreliable. The specimen was CD8+ T cells from the center of a lung tumor. CDR3 loop: CASGQGGYEQYF. The CDR3 nucleotides are TGTGCCAGCGGACAGGGCGGCTACGAGCAGTACTTC.